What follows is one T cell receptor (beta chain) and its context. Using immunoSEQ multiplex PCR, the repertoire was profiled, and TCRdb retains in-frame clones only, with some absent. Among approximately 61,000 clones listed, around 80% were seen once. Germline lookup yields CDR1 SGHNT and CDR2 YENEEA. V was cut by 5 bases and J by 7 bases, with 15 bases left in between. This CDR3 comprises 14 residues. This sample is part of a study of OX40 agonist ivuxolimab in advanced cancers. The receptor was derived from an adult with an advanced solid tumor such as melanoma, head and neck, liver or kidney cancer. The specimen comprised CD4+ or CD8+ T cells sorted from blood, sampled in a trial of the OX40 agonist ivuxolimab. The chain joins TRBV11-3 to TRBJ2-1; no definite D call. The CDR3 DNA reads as TGTGCCAGCAGCCCAACTCGGGCGTCAAATGAGCAGTTCTTC. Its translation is CASSPTRASNEQFF.